One sample yielded the 20 T cell receptor beta chains listed below, sequenced in a study of blood T cell repertoires in COVID-19. Assay: immunoSEQ multiplex PCR; the TCRdb copy retains only in-frame clones and omits some. The top ten clones hold about an eighth of a sample with about 69,000 clones, less than 85% of them seen once. Sequenced: peripheral blood. The receptors were gathered from a man aged 45 to 65 with COVID-19, enrolled during active disease.

The chain has TRBV6-5 and TRBJ2-2; maybe TRBD2 (5 bases). V lost 6 bases to trimming and J lost 4 bases, with 12 bases between them. CDR1 MNHEY and CDR2 SVGAGI come from the germline V gene. This CDR3 spans 14 amino acids. CDR3 coding DNA: TGTGCCAGCAGCGTTTGGACTCTCACCGGGGAGCTGTTTTTT. Translated, it gives CASSVWTLTGELFF.

The rearrangement uses TRBV18 and TRBJ2-2, with TRBD2 identical over 14 bases. Germline CDR1 and CDR2: KGHSH and LQKENI. J lost 0 bases, V lost 3 bases, and 3 bases had no gene match. This CDR3 contains 18 residues. The CDR3 DNA follows: TGTGCCAGCTCACCGCGGACTAGCGGGGGGCCGAACACCGGGGAGCTGTTTTTT. It translates to CASSPRTSGGPNTGELFF.

The rearrangement links TRBV30 to TRBJ2-4, with 15 bases that match TRBD2. This CDR3 region has 19 residues. CDR1 and CDR2 (germline): GTSNPN, SVGIG (reference sequence). V shed 2 bases, J shed 2 bases, and the junction held 10 bases outside the gene matches. The CDR3 loop reads CAWSRDRTSGGGTKNIQYF. The CDR3 region has the DNA TGTGCCTGGAGTCGAGACCGGACTAGCGGGGGGGGAACCAAAAACATTCAGTACTTC.

A few counts support this clone. The rearrangement joins TRBV28 to TRBJ2-7; D is ambiguous. The germline CDR1 and CDR2 sequences are MDHEN and SYDVKM. V was trimmed by 8 bases and J by 3 bases, leaving 11 bases between them. The CDR3 totals 12 residues. The CDR3 DNA is TGTGCCAGCCAGCGTATGAGCTACGAGCAGTACTTC. The encoded protein is CASQRMSYEQYF.

The count of this clone is one. The chain employs TRBV5-1 and TRBJ1-1; maybe TRBD1 (5 bases). Trimming removed 5 bases at V and 5 bases at J, with 19 bases between. CDR3 length: 15 residues. Germline-derived CDR1 and CDR2 are SGHRS and YFSETQ. The CDR3 DNA reads TGCGCCAGCAGGAGGGACCTGGGGGGTTGGACTGAAGCTTTCTTT. As protein: CASRRDLGGWTEAFF.

DNA for the CDR3: TGTGCCAGAAGGAGGAAACTAACGGGACACATCACAGATACGCAGTATTTT. Translation gives CARRRKLTGHITDTQYF. The chain couples TRBV7-5 to TRBJ2-3; the DNA was not used to check the table's D call, TRBD1. TRBV7-5 constitutes a pseudogene. This CDR3 has 17 amino acids.

The rearrangement uses TRBV28 and TRBJ2-1; 7 bases agree with TRBD2. Germline CDR1 is MDHEN and CDR2 is SYDVKM. This CDR3 is built from 15 residues. J was trimmed by 7 bases and V by 6 bases; bases with no gene match: 12. CDR3 residues: CASSPRGEVRNEQFF. The CDR3 bases are TGTGCCAGCAGCCCACGGGGGGAGGTGAGGAATGAGCAGTTCTTC.

V usage is TRBV11-2 and J usage is TRBJ1-2; 10 nucleotides match TRBD1. The CDR3 length is 17 residues. J gave up 5 bases and V 2 bases, and 11 bases lay outside the gene matches. Germline values: CDR1 SGHAT, CDR2 FQNNGV. CDR3 DNA sequence: TGTGCCAGCAGCTTAACCCATGACAGGGGGCTTTTATATGGCTACACCTTC. It translates to CASSLTHDRGLLYGYTF.

This chain connects TRBV5-6 to TRBJ2-3, with D perhaps TRBD1 (5 bases). V lost 3 bases and J 6 bases, leaving 8 bases between the germline ends. The CDR3 covers 12 residues. Germline CDR1 SGHDT, CDR2 YYEEEE. The CDR3 is CASSWGRDTQYF. In DNA form, the CDR3 reads TGTGCCAGCAGCTGGGGCAGGGATACGCAGTATTTT.

The rearrangement uses TRBV5-1 and TRBJ1-2; 9 nucleotides agree with TRBD1. The CDR3 runs to 15 residues. Germline-derived CDR1 and CDR2 are SGHRS and YFSETQ. V lost 4 bases to trimming and J lost 5 bases; unmatched junction nucleotides: 9. The CDR3 bases are TGCGCCAGCAGCCAGACAGGGGGTTCGGGTTATGGCTACACCTTC. Encoded protein: CASSQTGGSGYGYTF.

This clone was counted between two and nine times. The chain couples TRBV10-1 to TRBJ2-2; 9 nucleotides agree with TRBD1. V lost 1 base and J lost 1; bases outside the gene matches: 4. The germline V gene has CDR1 WNHNN and CDR2 SYGVQD (reference sequence). The CDR3 consists of 17 residues. CDR3 protein: CASSEFTGGQNTGELFF. The CDR3 DNA is TGCGCCAGCAGTGAGTTTACAGGGGGCCAGAACACCGGGGAGCTGTTTTTT.

The rearrangement links TRBV6-5 to TRBJ2-5; 12 nucleotides line up with TRBD1. There are 16 residues in the CDR3. Trimming cost V 0 bases and J 5 bases; bases outside gene matches: 4. From germline, CDR1 is MNHEY and CDR2 SVGAGI. DNA of the CDR3: TGTGCCAGCAGTTACTCAGGGACAGGGGGCTGGGAGACCCAGTACTTC. Translated, it gives CASSYSGTGGWETQYF.

V is TRBV11-1 and J is TRBJ1-2; possibly TRBD1 for D (6 bases). Between the trimmed V and J ends, which lost 5 bases and 3 bases, there was a span of 13 bases. CDR1 SGHAT and CDR2 FQDESV come from the germline V gene (reference sequence). The CDR3 contains 14 residues. The CDR3 DNA reads TGTGCCAGCAGCCTGGGGGCAGAGGACTATGGCTACACCTTC. Its translation is CASSLGAEDYGYTF.

V is TRBV5-4 and J is TRBJ1-6; D gene uncertain. With 4 bases removed from V and 15 bases from J, the gap between germline ends came to 14 bases. The CDR3 is 12 amino acids. Germline V gene lookup returns CDR1 SGHNT and CDR2 YYREEE (reference sequence). The CDR3 is CASSLFPGGLHF. The DNA of the CDR3 is TGTGCCAGCAGCCTGTTCCCTGGCGGCCTCCACTTT. Complete variable domain (other parts from reference TRBV5-4 and TRBJ1-6): ETGVTQSPTHLIKTRGQQVTLRCSSQSGHNTVSWYQQALGQGPQFIFQYYREEENGRGNFPPRFSGLQFPNYSSELNVNALELDDSALYLCASSLFPGGLHFGNGTRLTVT.

The chain combines TRBV7-9 with TRBJ2-5; D gene ambiguous. Germline CDR1 and CDR2: SEHNR and FQNEAQ (reference sequence). The CDR3 is made up of 13 amino acids. Deletions cut 5 bases from V and 4 bases from J, with 11 bases between. CDR3 in amino acids: CASSLYQLETQYF. In nucleotides, the CDR3 is TGTGCCAGCAGCCTATACCAACTAGAGACCCAGTACTTC.

The chain joins TRBV5-5 to TRBJ1-6; 7 positions match TRBD1. The CDR3 contains 16 residues. The ends lost 0 bases at V and 7 bases at J; junction bases unmatched: 7. Germline V lookup: CDR1 SGHKS, CDR2 YYEKEE (reference sequence). The DNA of the CDR3 is TGTGCCAGCAGCTTGGATGAGGGGGCTAGCAATTCACCCCTCCACTTT. Translating gives CASSLDEGASNSPLHF.

CDR3 amino acids: CASSQGGGSNTDTQYF. CDR3 DNA: TGTGCCAGCAGCCAAGGGGGGGGGTCGAACACAGATACGCAGTATTTT. V gene TRBV7-7 combines with J gene TRBJ2-3, with D possibly matching TRBD2 (7 bases). V lost 5 bases and J 2 bases, leaving 17 bases between the germline ends. The CDR3 loop spans 16 amino acids. The germline CDR1 and CDR2 sequences are SSHAT and FNYEAQ (reference sequence). Full variable domain (remainder filled in from reference TRBV7-7 and TRBJ2-3): GAGVSQSPRYKVTKRGQDVTLRCDPISSHATLYWYQQALGQGPEFLTYFNYEAQPDKSGLPSDRFSAERPEGSISTLTIQRTEQRDSAMYRCASSQGGGSNTDTQYFGPGTRLTVL.

The chain is built from TRBV5-8 and TRBJ1-5; a weak D match, TRBD1 (6 bases). CDR1 is SGHTS and CDR2 is YDEGEE in the germline V gene. V lost 1 base, J lost 2 bases, and 10 bases lay in between. There are 15 residues in the CDR3. The CDR3 bases are TGTGCCAGCAGCTTGAGGGGGGGCGGCAATCAGCCCCAGCATTTT. Encoded protein: CASSLRGGGNQPQHF. Using reference TRBV5-8 and TRBJ1-5 for the parts outside the CDR3, the full variable domain is EAGVTQSPTHLIKTRGQQATLRCSPISGHTSVYWYQQALGLGLQFLLWYDEGEERNRGNFPPRFSGRQFPNYSSELNVNALELEDSALYLCASSLRGGGNQPQHFGDGTRLSIL.

J is TRBJ1-6 and V is TRBV5-6; TRBD1 is a possible D gene (6 bases). Germline CDR1 SGHDT, CDR2 YYEEEE. Trimming stripped 1 base from V and 7 bases from J, with 12 bases between. The CDR3 is 15 residues long. In nucleotides, the CDR3 is TGTGCCAGCAGCTTGTTCGACAGGAGGAATTCACCCCTCCACTTT. This sequence encodes CASSLFDRRNSPLHF.

The chain employs TRBV5-1 and TRBJ2-2, with 11 bases fitting TRBD2. Germline V lookup: CDR1 SGHRS, CDR2 YFSETQ. This CDR3 spans 16 amino acids. V shed 2 bases and J 2 bases; nucleotides not matched to a gene: 2. The CDR3 is CASSFTSGRNTGELFF. As DNA, the CDR3 is TGCGCCAGCAGCTTTACTAGCGGGAGAAACACCGGGGAGCTGTTTTTT. The complete variable domain, with remaining parts taken from reference TRBV5-1 and TRBJ2-2, reads KAGVTQTPRYLIKTRGQQVTLSCSPISGHRSVSWYQQTPGQGLQFLFEYFSETQRNKGNFPGRFSGRQFSNSRSEMNVSTLELGDSALYLCASSFTSGRNTGELFFGEGSRLTVL.